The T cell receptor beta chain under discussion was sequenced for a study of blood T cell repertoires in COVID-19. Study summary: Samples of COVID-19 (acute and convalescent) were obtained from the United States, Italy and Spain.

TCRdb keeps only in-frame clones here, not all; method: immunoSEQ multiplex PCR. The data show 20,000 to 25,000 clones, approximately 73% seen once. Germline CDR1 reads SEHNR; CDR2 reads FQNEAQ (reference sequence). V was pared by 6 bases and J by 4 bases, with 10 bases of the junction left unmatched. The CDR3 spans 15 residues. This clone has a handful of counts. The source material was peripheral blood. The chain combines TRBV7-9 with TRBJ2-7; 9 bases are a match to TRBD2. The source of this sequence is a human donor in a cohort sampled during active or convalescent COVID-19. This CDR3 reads CASSPRAGGLYEQYF. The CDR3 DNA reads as TGTGCCAGCAGTCCTAGAGCGGGAGGCCTTTACGAGCAGTACTTC.